This TCR beta chain originates from a study of patients and donors after allogeneic stem cell transplantation (dated by TCRdb to 2018 to 2020). Library construction relied on RT-PCR. Sequencing used a NextSeq 550. The public reads were reprocessed in TCRdb via fastp at Q25 and MiXCR, keeping in-frame beta chains. Each entry is one CDR3 protein sequence, shown with its most common DNA and genes. This sample is represented by about 960,000 distinct CDR3 sequences; 15% to 20% of them were singletons. The ten largest clones take up 5% to 6.5% of the sample. This clonotype was seen only a few times. It lacks a known antigen. No base qualities exist here, and no much larger clone lies one base off it. CDR3 length: 13 amino acids, cysteine to phenylalanine. Only the CDR3 region is kept as DNA, spanning 39 bases read in frame from base 1. CDR1 DFQATT and CDR2 SNEGSKA were looked up in the germline V gene (reference sequence). A distance of 14 bases separates the germline ends of V and J, which lose 5 bases and 4 bases respectively.

Recombination joined TRBV20-1 with TRBJ1-1; matching of 5 bases hints at TRBD1 as the D gene. This TCR derives from a human donor who was either an allogeneic HSCT recipient or a stem cell or donor lymphocyte infusion donor (not recorded which). It is not recorded whose cells these are; they may come from a transplant donor. Material: blood, either unsorted or a sorted T cell fraction (not recorded which). The CDR3 amino acid sequence is: CSARWGGRTEAFF. In nucleotide form, the sequence is TGCAGTGCTCGTTGGGGGGGACGCACTGAAGCTTTCTTT.